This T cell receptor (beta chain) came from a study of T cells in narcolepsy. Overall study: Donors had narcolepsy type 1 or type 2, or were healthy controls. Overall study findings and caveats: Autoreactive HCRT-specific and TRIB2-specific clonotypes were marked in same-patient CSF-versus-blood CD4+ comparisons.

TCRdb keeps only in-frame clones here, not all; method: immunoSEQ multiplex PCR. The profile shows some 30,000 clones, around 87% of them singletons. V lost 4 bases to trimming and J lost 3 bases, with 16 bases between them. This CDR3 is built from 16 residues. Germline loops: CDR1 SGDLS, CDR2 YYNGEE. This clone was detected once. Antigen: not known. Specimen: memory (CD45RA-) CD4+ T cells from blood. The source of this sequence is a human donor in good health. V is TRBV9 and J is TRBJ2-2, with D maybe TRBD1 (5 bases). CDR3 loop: CASSPGQGTYTGELFF. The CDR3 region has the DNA TGTGCCAGCAGCCCCGGTCAGGGAACCTACACCGGGGAGCTGTTTTTT.